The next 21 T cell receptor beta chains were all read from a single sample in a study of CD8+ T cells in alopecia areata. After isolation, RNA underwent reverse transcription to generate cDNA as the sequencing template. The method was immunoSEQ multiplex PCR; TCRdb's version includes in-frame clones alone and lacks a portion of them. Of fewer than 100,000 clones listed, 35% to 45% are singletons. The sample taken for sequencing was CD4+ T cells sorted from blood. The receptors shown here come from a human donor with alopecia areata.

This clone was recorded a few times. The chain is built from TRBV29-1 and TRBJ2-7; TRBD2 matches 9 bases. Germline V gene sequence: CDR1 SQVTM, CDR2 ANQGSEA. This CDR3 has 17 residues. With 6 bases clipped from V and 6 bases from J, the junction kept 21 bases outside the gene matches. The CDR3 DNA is TGCAGCGTGAGTTGGGCGGGAGGGACTTCTTGGGGAGCCGAGCAGTACTTC. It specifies CSVSWAGGTSWGAEQYF.

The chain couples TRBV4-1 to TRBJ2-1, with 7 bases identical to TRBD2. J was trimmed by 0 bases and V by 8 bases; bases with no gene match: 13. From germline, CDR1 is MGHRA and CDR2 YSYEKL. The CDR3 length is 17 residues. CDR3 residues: CASGGRDFQSSYNEQFF. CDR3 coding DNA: TGCGCCAGCGGGGGGAGGGACTTTCAGAGCTCCTACAATGAGCAGTTCTTC.

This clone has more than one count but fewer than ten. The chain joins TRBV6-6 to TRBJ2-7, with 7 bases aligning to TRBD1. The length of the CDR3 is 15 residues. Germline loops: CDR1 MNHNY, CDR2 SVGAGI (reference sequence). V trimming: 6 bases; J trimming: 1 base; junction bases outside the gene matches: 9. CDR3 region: CASSQSPGQSYEQYF. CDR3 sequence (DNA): TGTGCCAGCAGCCAAAGCCCGGGACAGTCCTACGAGCAGTACTTC.

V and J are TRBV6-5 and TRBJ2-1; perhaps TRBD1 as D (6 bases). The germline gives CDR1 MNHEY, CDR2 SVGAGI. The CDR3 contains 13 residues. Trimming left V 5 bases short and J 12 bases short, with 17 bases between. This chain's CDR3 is CASSEHRVSGQFF. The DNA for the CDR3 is TGTGCCAGCAGTGAACACAGGGTGTCGGGGCAGTTCTTC.

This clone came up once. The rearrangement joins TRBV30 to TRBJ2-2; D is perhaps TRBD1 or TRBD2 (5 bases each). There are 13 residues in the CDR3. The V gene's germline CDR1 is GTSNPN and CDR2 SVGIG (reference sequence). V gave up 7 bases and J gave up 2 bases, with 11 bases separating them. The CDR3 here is CAFKGPNTGELFF. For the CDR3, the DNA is TGTGCCTTCAAGGGACCTAACACCGGGGAGCTGTTTTTT.

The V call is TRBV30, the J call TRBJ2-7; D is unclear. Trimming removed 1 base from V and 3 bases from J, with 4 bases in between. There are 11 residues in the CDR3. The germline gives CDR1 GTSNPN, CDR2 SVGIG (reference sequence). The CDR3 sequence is CAWSGGYEQYF. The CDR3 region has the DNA TGTGCCTGGAGTGGGGGCTACGAGCAGTACTTC. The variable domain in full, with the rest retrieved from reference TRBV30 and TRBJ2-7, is SQTIHQWPATLVQPVGSPLSLECTVEGTSNPNLYWYRQAAGRGLQLLFYSVGIGQISSEVPQNLSASRPQDRQFILSSKKLLLSDSGFYLCAWSGGYEQYFGPGTRLTVT.

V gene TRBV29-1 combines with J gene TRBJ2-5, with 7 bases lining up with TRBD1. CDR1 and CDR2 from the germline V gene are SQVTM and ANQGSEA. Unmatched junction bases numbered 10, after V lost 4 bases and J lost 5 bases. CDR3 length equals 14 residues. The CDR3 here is CSVVRQGVGETQYF. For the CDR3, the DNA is TGCAGCGTTGTTCGGCAGGGGGTTGGGGAGACCCAGTACTTC.

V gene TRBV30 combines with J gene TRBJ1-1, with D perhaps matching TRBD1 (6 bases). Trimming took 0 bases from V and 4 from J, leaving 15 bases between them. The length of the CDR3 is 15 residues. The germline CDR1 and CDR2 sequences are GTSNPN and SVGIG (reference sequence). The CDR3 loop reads CAWSVSPLRGTEAFF. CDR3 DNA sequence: TGTGCCTGGAGTGTCTCACCGCTCAGGGGCACTGAAGCTTTCTTT.

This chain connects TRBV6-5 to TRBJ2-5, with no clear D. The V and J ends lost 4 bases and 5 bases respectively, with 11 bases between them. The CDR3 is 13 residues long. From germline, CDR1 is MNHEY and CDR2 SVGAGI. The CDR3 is CASSFSGVETQYF. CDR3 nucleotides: TGTGCCAGCAGTTTTTCCGGCGTGGAGACCCAGTACTTC.

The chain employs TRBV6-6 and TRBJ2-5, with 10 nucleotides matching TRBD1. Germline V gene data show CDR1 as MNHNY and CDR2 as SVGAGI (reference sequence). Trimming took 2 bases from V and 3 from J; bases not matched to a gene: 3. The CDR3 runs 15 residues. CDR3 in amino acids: CASSYLGTGEETQYF. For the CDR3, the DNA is TGTGCCAGCAGTTACCTCGGGACAGGGGAAGAGACCCAGTACTTC.

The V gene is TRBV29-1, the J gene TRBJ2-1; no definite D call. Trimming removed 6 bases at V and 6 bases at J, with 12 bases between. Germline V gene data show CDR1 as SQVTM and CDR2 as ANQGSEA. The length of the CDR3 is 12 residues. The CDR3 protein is CSVRPFPNEQFF. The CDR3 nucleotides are TGCAGCGTAAGGCCATTCCCCAATGAGCAGTTCTTC.

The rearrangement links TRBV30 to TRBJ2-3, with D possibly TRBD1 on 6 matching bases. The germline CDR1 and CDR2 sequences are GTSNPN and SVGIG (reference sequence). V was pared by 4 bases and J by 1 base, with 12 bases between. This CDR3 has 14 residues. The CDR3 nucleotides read TGTGCCTGGAAGACAGGCTCGGGCACAGATACGCAGTATTTT. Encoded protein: CAWKTGSGTDTQYF.

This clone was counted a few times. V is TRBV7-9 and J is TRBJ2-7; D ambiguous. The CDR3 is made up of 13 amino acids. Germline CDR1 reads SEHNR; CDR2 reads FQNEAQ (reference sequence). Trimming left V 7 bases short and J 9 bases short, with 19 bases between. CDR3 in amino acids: CASTPRRGTVQYF. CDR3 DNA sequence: TGTGCCAGCACCCCCAGACGAGGTACAGTGCAGTACTTC.

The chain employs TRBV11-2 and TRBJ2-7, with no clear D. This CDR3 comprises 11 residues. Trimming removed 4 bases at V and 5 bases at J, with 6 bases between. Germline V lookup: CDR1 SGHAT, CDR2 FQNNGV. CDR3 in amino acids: CASSSVHEQYF. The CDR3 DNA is TGTGCCAGCAGCTCCGTACACGAGCAGTACTTC. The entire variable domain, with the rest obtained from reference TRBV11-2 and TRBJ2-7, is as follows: EAGVAQSPRYKIIEKRQSVAFWCNPISGHATLYWYQQILGQGPKLLIQFQNNGVVDDSQLPKDRFSAERLKGVDSTLKIQPAKLEDSAVYLCASSSVHEQYFGPGTRLTVT.

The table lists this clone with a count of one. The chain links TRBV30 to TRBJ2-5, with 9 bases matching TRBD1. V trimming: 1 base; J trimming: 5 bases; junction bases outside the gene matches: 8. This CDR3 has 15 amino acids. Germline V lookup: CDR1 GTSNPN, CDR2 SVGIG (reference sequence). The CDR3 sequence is CAWSAPRDRDETQYF. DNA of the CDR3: TGTGCCTGGAGTGCCCCTAGGGACAGGGATGAGACCCAGTACTTC.

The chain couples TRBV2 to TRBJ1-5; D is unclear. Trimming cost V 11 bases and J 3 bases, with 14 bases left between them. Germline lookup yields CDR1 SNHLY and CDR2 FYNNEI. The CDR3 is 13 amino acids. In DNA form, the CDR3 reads TGTGCCTCGACTCTAGGGTACAATCAGCCCCAGCATTTT. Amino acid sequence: CASTLGYNQPQHF.

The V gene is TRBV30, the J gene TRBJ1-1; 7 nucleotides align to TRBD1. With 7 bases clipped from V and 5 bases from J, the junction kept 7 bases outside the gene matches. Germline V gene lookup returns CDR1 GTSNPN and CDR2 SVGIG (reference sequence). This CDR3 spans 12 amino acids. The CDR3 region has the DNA TGTGCCTTGACAGGGCTGTGGACTGAAGCTTTCTTT. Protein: CALTGLWTEAFF.

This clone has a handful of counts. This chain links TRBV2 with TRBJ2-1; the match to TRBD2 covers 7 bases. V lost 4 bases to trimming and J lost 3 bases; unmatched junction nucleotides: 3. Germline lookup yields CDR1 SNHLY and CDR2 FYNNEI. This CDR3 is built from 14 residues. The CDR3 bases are TGTGCCAGCAGTGTGCGGACTAGCTACAATGAGCAGTTCTTC. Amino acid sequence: CASSVRTSYNEQFF. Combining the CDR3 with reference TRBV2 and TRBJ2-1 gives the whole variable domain EPEVTQTPSHQVTQMGQEVILRCVPISNHLYFYWYRQILGQKVEFLVSFYNNEISEKSEIFDDQFSVERPDGSNFTLKIRSTKLEDSAMYFCASSVRTSYNEQFFGPGTRLTVL.

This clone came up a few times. The CDR3 loop is CASSPYTGDTQYF. CDR3 DNA: TGTGCCAGCAGCCCCTACACCGGAGATACGCAGTATTTT. The chain employs TRBV7-3 and TRBJ2-3; D gene uncertain. CDR3 length equals 13 residues. Germline V gene sequence: CDR1 SGHTA, CDR2 FQGTGA. Trimming left V 5 bases short and J 5 bases short, with 11 bases between.

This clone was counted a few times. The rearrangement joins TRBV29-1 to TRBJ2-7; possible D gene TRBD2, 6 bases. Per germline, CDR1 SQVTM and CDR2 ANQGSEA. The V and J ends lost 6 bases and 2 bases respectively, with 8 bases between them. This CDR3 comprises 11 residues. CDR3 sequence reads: CSVGGAYEQYF. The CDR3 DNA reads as TGCAGCGTGGGGGGTGCCTACGAGCAGTACTTC.

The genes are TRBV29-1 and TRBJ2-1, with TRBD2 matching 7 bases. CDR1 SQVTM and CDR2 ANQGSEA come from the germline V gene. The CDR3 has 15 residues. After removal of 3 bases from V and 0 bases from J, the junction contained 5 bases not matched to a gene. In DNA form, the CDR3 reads TGCAGCGTTGACATTCCGGGAGGCTCCTACAATGAGCAGTTCTTC. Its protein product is CSVDIPGGSYNEQFF.